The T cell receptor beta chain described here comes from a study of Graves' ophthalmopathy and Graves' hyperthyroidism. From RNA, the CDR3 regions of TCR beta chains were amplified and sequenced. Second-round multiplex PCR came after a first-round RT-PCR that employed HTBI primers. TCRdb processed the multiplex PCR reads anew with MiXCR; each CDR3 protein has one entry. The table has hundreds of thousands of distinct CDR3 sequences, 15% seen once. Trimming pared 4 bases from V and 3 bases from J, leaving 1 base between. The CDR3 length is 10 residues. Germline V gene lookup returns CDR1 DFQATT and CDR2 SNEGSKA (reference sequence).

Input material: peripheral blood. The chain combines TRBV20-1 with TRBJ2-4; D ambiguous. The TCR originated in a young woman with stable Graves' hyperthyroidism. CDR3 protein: CSANKNIQYF. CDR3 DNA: TGCAGTGCTAACAAAAACATTCAGTACTTC.